The rows below give T cell receptor beta chains drawn from one sample of a study of T cells in Graves' hyperthyroidism and ophthalmopathy. TCRdb analysed the multiplex PCR reads with MiXCR anew, one entry per CDR3 protein. Of about 210,000 distinct CDR3 sequences listed, roughly 17% were seen once; the top ten hold 50%. Sequencing was done on a sample of blood. Receptors originate from a man aged 50 to 60 with Graves' hyperthyroidism. Each CDR3 is given with its conserved first and last residue. A D gene is named only where the DNA matches it firmly. Part of the rows lack a size; the others show once, few, many or a class for expanded clones.

clone_size: many; j_call: TRBJ2-3; d_call: NA; v_call: TRBV10-3; cdr3_aa: CAISPRGSDHTDTQYF; cdr3_nt: TGTGCCATCAGCCCCCGTGGAAGCGACCACACAGATACGCAGTATTTT
clone_size: few; j_call: TRBJ2-3; d_call: NA; v_call: TRBV5-4; cdr3_aa: CASSSPVDTDTQYF; cdr3_nt: TGTGCCAGCAGCTCCCCCGTGGACACAGATACGCAGTATTTT
clone_size: many; j_call: TRBJ2-5; d_call: NA; v_call: TRBV20-1; cdr3_aa: CSARNVRDTQETQYF; cdr3_nt: TGCAGTGCTAGAAATGTCCGGGACACCCAAGAGACCCAGTACTTC
clone_size: many; j_call: TRBJ1-4; d_call: TRBD1; v_call: TRBV12-3/TRBV12-4; cdr3_aa: CASTKTGFEKLFF; cdr3_nt: TGTGCCAGCACTAAGACAGGGTTTGAAAAACTGTTTTTT
clone_size: few; j_call: TRBJ2-7; d_call: TRBD2; v_call: TRBV5-6; cdr3_aa: CASSLGSAGAYEQYF; cdr3_nt: TGTGCCAGCAGCTTGGGGAGTGCGGGGGCCTACGAGCAGTACTTC
clone_size: many; j_call: TRBJ2-7; d_call: NA; v_call: TRBV6-2/TRBV6-3; cdr3_aa: CASSYGLRYEQYF; cdr3_nt: TGTGCCAGCAGTTACGGGCTAAGATACGAGCAGTACTTC
clone_size: many; j_call: TRBJ1-2; d_call: NA; v_call: TRBV3-1; cdr3_aa: CASSRSGVYGYTF; cdr3_nt: TGTGCCAGCAGCCGGTCGGGGGTCTATGGCTACACCTTC
clone_size: few; j_call: TRBJ2-1; d_call: TRBD2; v_call: TRBV12-3/TRBV12-4; cdr3_aa: CASTIAGEDNEQFF; cdr3_nt: TGTGCCAGCACTATAGCGGGAGAGGACAATGAGCAGTTCTTC
clone_size: NA; j_call: TRBJ2-3; d_call: NA; v_call: TRBV30; cdr3_aa: CAWSRDLYTDTQYF; cdr3_nt: TGTGCCTGGAGTCGGGACCTATACACAGATACGCAGTATTTT
clone_size: many; j_call: TRBJ1-1; d_call: NA; v_call: TRBV27; cdr3_aa: CASSGTGDTEAFF; cdr3_nt: TGTGCCAGCAGTGGGACCGGGGATACTGAAGCTTTCTTT
clone_size: many; j_call: TRBJ2-1; d_call: TRBD2; v_call: TRBV12-5; cdr3_aa: CASGIKPLLAGEHNEQFF; cdr3_nt: TGTGCTAGTGGGATCAAACCGTTACTAGCGGGAGAGCACAATGAGCAGTTCTTC
clone_size: NA; j_call: TRBJ2-2; d_call: TRBD2; v_call: TRBV6-1; cdr3_aa: CASSERPSGRNTGELFF; cdr3_nt: TGTGCCAGCAGTGAAAGGCCTAGCGGGAGGAATACCGGGGAGCTGTTTTTT
clone_size: few; j_call: TRBJ2-3; d_call: TRBD2; v_call: TRBV3-1; cdr3_aa: CASSQLAVGGTTQYF; cdr3_nt: TGTGCCAGCAGCCAACTAGCGGTAGGAGGCACTACGCAGTATTTT
clone_size: NA; j_call: TRBJ2-1; d_call: NA; v_call: TRBV6-1; cdr3_aa: CASSEDYYNEQFF; cdr3_nt: TGTGCCAGCAGTGAAGACTACTACAATGAGCAGTTCTTC
clone_size: few; j_call: TRBJ1-2; d_call: TRBD1; v_call: TRBV2; cdr3_aa: CASSYRGPLGGYTF; cdr3_nt: TGTGCCAGCAGTTACAGGGGCCCCTTGGGGGGCTACACCTTC
clone_size: many; j_call: TRBJ2-5; d_call: NA; v_call: TRBV28; cdr3_aa: CASSLNWGQEGEETQYF; cdr3_nt: TGTGCCAGCAGTTTAAACTGGGGTCAGGAAGGTGAAGAGACCCAGTACTTC
clone_size: many; j_call: TRBJ1-1; d_call: NA; v_call: TRBV5-1; cdr3_aa: CASSLSLNTEAFF; cdr3_nt: TGCGCCAGCAGCTTGAGTCTGAACACTGAAGCTTTCTTT